The clone carrying this T cell receptor beta chain was detected once. This entry belongs to a study of blood T cell repertoires in COVID-19. Original data processing: Amplified reference gene primers provided the basis for estimating nucleated cell counts. Sequencing used immunoSEQ multiplex PCR; TCRdb keeps in-frame clones, though not all of them. The V and J calls and the clone size are those of that table, but D and trimming were determined from the DNA. The table lists about 94,000 clones, approximately 80% of them singletons, with 15% to 20% in the top ten. CDR1 is SNHLY and CDR2 is FYNNEI in the germline V gene. The CDR3 totals 11 residues. V was cut by 8 bases and J by 5 bases, with 9 bases left in between.

The specimen sequenced was peripheral blood. The sequence was obtained from a human donor in a cohort sampled during active COVID-19. V is TRBV2 and J is TRBJ2-5, with D unresolved. The CDR3 is CASSSGETQYF. CDR3 in DNA: TGTGCCAGCTCTTCCGGGGAGACCCAGTACTTC.